This entry features one TCR beta chain sequence. cDNA serving as the sequencing template came from extracted, reverse transcribed RNA. Only in-frame clones appear in the TCRdb table, and some are missing; sequencing was by immunoSEQ multiplex PCR. The profile shows under 250,000 clones, approximately 52% of them singletons. The CDR3 totals 13 residues. The J segment lost 5 bases and the V segment lost 2 bases, leaving 5 bases of the junction unmatched. Germline assignment: CDR1 GTSNPN and CDR2 SVGIG (reference sequence). This sample was included in a study of CD8+ T cells in alopecia areata. This sample comprised CD4+ T cells sorted from blood, obtained at week 0. V usage is TRBV30 and J usage is TRBJ2-7; TRBD1 matches at 8 bases. The receptor was derived from a human donor with alopecia areata. CDR3 in amino acids: CAWSRQGPHEQYF. The CDR3 nucleotides are TGTGCCTGGAGTCGACAGGGGCCCCACGAGCAGTACTTC.